This T cell receptor beta chain derives from a study of shared clonotypes between healthy human individuals (TCRdb year 2020). As for the study more broadly: Three men and a couple of women, aged 18 to 49 years, made up the cohort. For each donor, CD4 naive and CD4 memory were each run on three plates, CD8 naive on two plates, and CD8 memory on one plate. To estimate repertoire size and how much clonotypes are shared between individuals, the study performed deep sequencing of blood TCR repertoires from 4 to 6 healthy adults. Libraries were prepared and TCR repertoires were sequenced by different laboratories using diverse techniques, in order to increase sequencing depth and limit assay-specific biases. Per donor, leukapheresis produced somewhere between about 0.94 and 9 billion PBMCs. Overall study results and their limits: Higher generation probabilities were observed for clonotypes shared by all four sorted-subset donors than for non-shared clonotypes. Naive subsets generally had larger estimated clonotype richness than memory subsets. The small number of donors limited the genetic and exposure-history diversity represented. Pairwise subsampling led to the expectation that sequencing depth would affect the degree of clonotype sharing among donors. Incomplete sequencing was indicated by rarefaction of sorted-subset datasets, despite the large sequencing depth. When several donors were compared, the shared fraction of clonotypes was 5% to 6.5% for naive CD4, roughly 3.3% for naive CD8, 2.3% for memory CD4, and approximately 0.4% for memory CD8. Only blood was sampled, and tissue TCR repertoires likely differ from those in blood.

CD8 naive samples were CD45RO-negative cells positively selected for CCR7, giving a CD45RA+CCR7+ population that excluded TemRA cells. Healthy HIV-negative adults with no recently reported acute infections or vaccinations were included as donors. Every donor was a Caucasian adult living in Nashville, Tennessee, USA. After blood collection by leukapheresis, PBMCs were isolated using Ficoll-Histopaque density gradient centrifugation and then cryopreserved in the vapor phase of liquid nitrogen. Purity and quantity of every magnetically sorted T cell population were checked by analytical flow cytometry. Genomic DNA was isolated from every sorted fraction and measured by UV absorbance on a Nanodrop 2000c. Using the deep immunoSEQ assay, multiplex PCR amplified TCR CDR3 regions from genomic DNA. Extracted genomic DNA from each cell subset was distributed evenly across all wells of several immunoSEQ 96-well plates, and each plate was treated as a replicate. For sorted subsets, each replicate PCR was loaded with about 0.2 ug genomic DNA, equivalent to 25,000 to 30,000 T cell genomes. Purified libraries were measured with a Qubit 3.0 fluorometer, size-checked on a Bioanalyzer 2100, and measured again with the KAPA Library Quantification kit. Every immunoSEQ 96-well plate was sequenced on a dedicated single-read 150-cycle Illumina NextSeq 550 flow cell. The authors' pipeline ran thus. Because only junctional sequences without quality scores were contained in the immunoSEQ output, filtering matching that applied to full-length reads could not be performed. To assign V/J genes and CDR3, sequences were annotated using PyIR, a Python wrapper for IgBLAST v1.9, with IMGT germline references. Reads were removed for weak V/J assignments (E-value above 1e-6), missing CDR3, stop codons, out-of-frame junctions, or ambiguous translated residues. V3J clonotypes were defined as sequences sharing an identical inferred V gene, J gene, and CDR3 amino acid sequence. Percentage overlap between repertoires was calculated by dividing the number of shared unique clonotypes by the size of the smaller repertoire. Repertoire richness was assessed with RTK rarefaction, the Chao1 estimator, and Recon v2.1 estimates of unobserved clonotypes. For all TCRbeta clonotypes obtained by the gDNA method from a few donors, generation probabilities were computed with OLGA. TCRdb's version of the immuneACCESS table is confined to in-frame rearrangements and falls short of the full clone set. An unresolved V gene accounts for under half of the shortfall where checked; the remainder is of unknown origin. That table furnishes V, J and clone size, whereas the DNA furnished D and trimming. The sample has about 1,800,000 clones on record, approximately 95% of them singletons. Of the sample, under 1.5% is held by the ten largest clones.

From cysteine to phenylalanine, the CDR3 is 12 amino acids long. CDR3 DNA is the only sequence kept; it has 36 bases, read in frame from the first base. From a lookup of the germline V gene, CDR1 and CDR2 are MNHEY and SVGAGI. Relative to germline, V is 4 bases shorter and J is 10 bases shorter, with 11 bases between their ends. Comments on this clone: Its antigen specificity is not known. No base quality information exists; no much larger clone differs at one position.

In this chain, TRBV6-5 is recombined with TRBJ2-1; the D segment could be TRBD2, given 6 matching bases. This sequence was found in a man aged 18-30 years in good health. The sequencing sample was made of naive CD8+ T cells sorted from blood. Read against the paper, the sample's cell subset or site label means: CD45RA+CCR7+. CDR3 reads: CASSWQGGEQFF. DNA sequence: TGTGCCAGCAGTTGGCAGGGAGGCGAGCAGTTCTTC.